Shown below are 13 T cell receptor beta chains from a single sample sequenced in a study of shared clonotypes between healthy human individuals. Measured with immunoSEQ multiplex PCR; TCRdb has only the in-frame clones, and not every one. This table has about 300,000 clones, around 74% appearing once. Sequencing was carried out using memory CD4+ T cells sorted from blood. Documented subset: CD45RA-negative fraction. Every receptor here comes from a man aged 25-45 years in good health.

The V call is TRBV19, the J call TRBJ1-2; D is unresolved. The V and J ends lost 4 bases and 5 bases respectively, with 8 bases between them. CDR1 is LNHDA, CDR2 SQIVND, per germline (reference sequence). The CDR3 spans 12 residues. DNA for the CDR3: TGTGCCAGTAGTAAAGAGCAGTATGGCTACACCTTC. As protein: CASSKEQYGYTF.

The gene calls are TRBV4-3 and TRBJ1-4; 7 nucleotides match TRBD1. Germline-derived CDR1 and CDR2 are LGHNA and YSLEER. The CDR3 spans 16 residues. Trimming removed 4 bases from V and 3 bases from J; junction bases left unmatched: 8. Here the CDR3 reads CASSPDLGQPNEKLFF. In nucleotides, the CDR3 is TGCGCCAGCAGCCCTGACCTGGGACAGCCTAATGAAAAACTGTTTTTT.

The chain is built from TRBV2 and TRBJ2-7; D not certain. The CDR3 covers 14 residues. V was cut by 2 bases and J by 4 bases, with 12 bases left in between. In germline, CDR1 is SNHLY, CDR2 FYNNEI. The CDR3 is CASSELADPYEQYF. The DNA of the CDR3 is TGTGCCAGCAGTGAACTGGCGGACCCATACGAGCAGTACTTC.

The chain links TRBV30 to TRBJ2-7; possible D gene TRBD1, 6 bases. V was pared by 0 bases and J by 4 bases, with 16 bases between. This CDR3 region has 15 residues. Germline loops: CDR1 GTSNPN, CDR2 SVGIG (reference sequence). As DNA, the CDR3 is TGTGCCTGGAGTGTCGGCGGACAGAGGGCTTACGAGCAGTACTTC. It specifies CAWSVGGQRAYEQYF.

This chain connects TRBV11-2 to TRBJ1-4, with 9 bases that match TRBD1. The CDR3 contains 15 residues. The V gene's germline CDR1 is SGHAT and CDR2 FQNNGV. The V segment lost 6 bases and the J segment 4 bases; nucleotides outside the gene matches: 6. In DNA form, the CDR3 reads TGTGCCAGCAGATCAACAGGGGGCCTTAATGAAAAACTGTTTTTT. The encoded protein is CASRSTGGLNEKLFF.

The chain couples TRBV5-6 to TRBJ2-3; TRBD2 matches at 10 bases. The CDR3 contains 17 residues. V shed 3 bases and J 2 bases; nucleotides not matched to a gene: 9. Germline CDR1 and CDR2: SGHDT and YYEEEE. The CDR3 region is CASSYPGLAFSTDTQYF. CDR3 nucleotides: TGTGCCAGCAGCTACCCGGGACTAGCGTTTTCCACAGATACGCAGTATTTT.

This chain uses TRBV2 with TRBJ1-2, with 8 bases matching TRBD1. Per the germline V gene, CDR1 is SNHLY and CDR2 is FYNNEI. This CDR3 is 15 amino acids long. V lost 5 bases to trimming and J lost 4 bases; unmatched junction nucleotides: 9. CDR3 region: CASSRSGGNGYGYTF. CDR3 coding DNA: TGTGCCAGCAGTCGGTCAGGGGGCAATGGCTATGGCTACACCTTC.

This clone has more than one count but fewer than ten. The V gene is TRBV18, the J gene TRBJ2-2, with 7 bases identical to TRBD1. Germline assignment: CDR1 KGHSH and CDR2 LQKENI. The CDR3 has 17 amino acids. V shed 1 base, J shed 0 bases, and the junction held 5 bases outside the gene matches. The CDR3 sequence: CASSPLPQGANTGELFF. The CDR3 DNA follows: TGTGCCAGCTCACCACTCCCCCAGGGGGCGAACACCGGGGAGCTGTTTTTT. Together with reference TRBV18 and TRBJ2-2, the CDR3 gives the full variable domain: NAGVMQNPRHLVRRRGQEARLRCSPMKGHSHVYWYRQLPEEGLKFMVYLQKENIIDESGMPKERFSAEFPKEGPSILRIQQVVRGDSAAYFCASSPLPQGANTGELFFGEGSRLTVL.

This clone was recorded many times. The V gene is TRBV6-6, the J gene TRBJ2-3; possible D gene TRBD2, 5 bases. Germline V lookup: CDR1 MNHNY, CDR2 SVGAGI (reference sequence). CDR3 size: 14 residues. V gave up 8 bases and J gave up 2 bases, with 14 bases separating them. The CDR3 nucleotides read TGTGCCAGCGAGCGGCGGTCTTTCACAGATACGCAGTATTTT. Amino acid sequence: CASERRSFTDTQYF.

V usage is TRBV4-2 and J usage is TRBJ2-5; 10 bases are a match to TRBD2. CDR1 and CDR2 (germline): LGHNA, YNFKEQ. V lost 0 bases, J lost 6 bases, and 7 bases stayed unmatched. The CDR3 length is 16 residues. The CDR3 loop is CASSQDLAGGRKTQYF. The CDR3 DNA is TGTGCCAGCAGCCAAGATTTAGCGGGAGGTAGGAAGACCCAGTACTTC.

Of note for this clone: Germline is not matched at one junction end, which may reflect a read error. The V gene is TRBV11-3, the J gene TRBJ1-3, with 8 positions matching TRBD1. The CDR3 has 15 residues. CDR1 and CDR2 (germline): SGHNT, YENEEA. The chain's CDR3 is CASSLEDRAGNTIYF. The DNA of the CDR3 is TGTGCCAGCAGCCTAGAGGACAGGGCTGGAAACACCATATATTTT.

The genes are TRBV9 and TRBJ2-3; 9 bases fit TRBD1. This CDR3 is built from 16 residues. V shed 4 bases and J 2 bases; nucleotides not matched to a gene: 8. Germline values: CDR1 SGDLS, CDR2 YYNGEE. CDR3 protein: CASSKRQGGNTDTQYF. The CDR3 nucleotides are TGTGCCAGCAGCAAACGACAGGGGGGGAACACAGATACGCAGTATTTT. The variable domain in full, completed from reference TRBV9 and TRBJ2-3, reads DSGVTQTPKHLITATGQRVTLRCSPRSGDLSVYWYQQSLDQGLQFLIQYYNGEERAKGNILERFSAQQFPDLHSELNLSSLELGDSALYFCASSKRQGGNTDTQYFGPGTRLTVL.

The chain recombines TRBV28 with TRBJ2-4, with 16 bases matching TRBD2. Germline V gene lookup returns CDR1 MDHEN and CDR2 SYDVKM. The CDR3 extends over 18 amino acids. Losses at the gene ends were 7 bases for V and 5 bases for J; bases not matched to a gene: 11. This CDR3 reads CASNPSGLAGGFENIQYF. The CDR3 DNA reads as TGTGCCAGCAACCCCTCGGGACTAGCGGGAGGGTTTGAAAACATTCAGTACTTC.